The 25 T cell receptor beta chains given below trace back to one sample, sequenced in a study of T cell changes during pregnancy in multiple sclerosis. Data came from immunoSEQ multiplex PCR; TCRdb stores just in-frame clones and leaves some out. The sample holds tens of thousands of clones, approximately 92% seen once. Sequences were derived from peripheral blood, sampled in the first trimester of pregnancy. The receptors here all came from a female donor with multiple sclerosis, enrolled in a pregnancy study.

V usage is TRBV2 and J usage is TRBJ2-7; 8 bases match TRBD2. CDR1 and CDR2 (germline): SNHLY, FYNNEI. Trimming removed 5 bases from V and 4 bases from J; junction bases left unmatched: 4. The CDR3 runs to 13 residues. CDR3 sequence (DNA): TGTGCCAGCAGTTTTACTAGCGGTTACGAGCAGTACTTC. It codes for CASSFTSGYEQYF.

This clone was recorded a few times. This chain uses TRBV5-4 with TRBJ1-4; a possible D gene is TRBD1 (6 bases). The CDR3 loop spans 16 amino acids. Germline assignment: CDR1 SGHNT and CDR2 YYREEE (reference sequence). Trimming removed 2 bases from V and 4 bases from J, with 15 bases in between. CDR3 DNA sequence: TGTGCCAGCAGCTTAGGGGGTTGGGGTCGTAATGAAAAACTGTTTTTT. Translated, it gives CASSLGGWGRNEKLFF.

The rearrangement uses TRBV7-6 and TRBJ1-2; 9 bases are shared with TRBD1. This CDR3 is built from 13 residues. V lost 10 bases and J lost 7; bases outside the gene matches: 10. Per the germline V gene, CDR1 is SGHVS and CDR2 is FNYEAQ. CDR3 sequence (DNA): TGTGCCACCAGTGGACAGGGACAGGGTGGCTACACCTTC. Translated: CATSGQGQGGYTF. The full variable domain, rest sourced from reference TRBV7-6 and TRBJ1-2, is GAGVSQSPRYKVTKRGQDVALRCDPISGHVSLYWYRQALGQGPEFLTYFNYEAQQDKSGLPNDRFSAERPEGSISTLTIQRTEQRDSAMYRCATSGQGQGGYTFGSGTRLTVV.

CDR3 loop: CAWSGGFNRPLHF. For the CDR3, the DNA is TGTGCCTGGAGTGGAGGGTTTAACCGCCCCCTCCACTTT. This rearrangement joins TRBV30 to TRBJ1-6, with D unclear. CDR1 and CDR2 from the germline V gene are GTSNPN and SVGIG (reference sequence). The V gene lost 1 base and the J gene lost 13 bases, with 14 bases spanning the gap. The CDR3 spans 13 residues.

This rearrangement joins TRBV25-1 to TRBJ1-4; the D is unclear. The CDR3 totals 13 residues. Germline CDR1 is MGHDK and CDR2 is SYGVNS. V shed 8 bases and J shed 4 bases, with 11 bases lying between them. This CDR3 reads CASRRGFNEKLFF. The DNA for the CDR3 is TGTGCCAGCCGTAGAGGGTTTAATGAAAAACTGTTTTTT.

This clone showed up just a few times. The rearrangement joins TRBV11-2 to TRBJ1-2; 7 nucleotides match TRBD1. This CDR3 has 13 residues. The germline gives CDR1 SGHAT, CDR2 FQNNGV. V dropped 1 base and J dropped 8; count of bases not matched to a gene: 4. This CDR3 is CASSLVTGQGYTF. CDR3 DNA sequence: TGTGCCAGCAGCTTAGTGACAGGGCAAGGCTACACCTTC.

This chain links TRBV27 with TRBJ2-5; TRBD2 matches at 12 bases. This CDR3 has 15 residues. Germline trimming cut 6 bases from V and 3 bases from J; bases unmatched to any gene: 5. Germline V CDR1 and CDR2: MNHEY, SMNVEV (reference sequence). The CDR3: CASRSLAGGEETQYF. DNA for the CDR3: TGTGCCAGCAGATCACTAGCGGGGGGTGAAGAGACCCAGTACTTC.

The chain joins TRBV6-5 to TRBJ2-7; 11 bases align to TRBD2. Looked up from germline, CDR1 is MNHEY and CDR2 is SVGAGI. The ends lost 5 bases at V and 1 base at J; junction bases unmatched: 4. This CDR3 has 15 residues. CDR3 bases: TGTGCCAGCAGTCTACTAGCGGGGGAGTCCTACGAGCAGTACTTC. Translating gives CASSLLAGESYEQYF.

The table lists this clone with a count of one. This chain connects TRBV9 to TRBJ1-2; 9 bases map to TRBD1. J was trimmed by 6 bases and V by 5 bases; bases with no gene match: 11. The CDR3 spans 15 residues. Germline CDR1 and CDR2: SGDLS and YYNGEE. Written as DNA, the CDR3 is TGTGCCAGCAGAGCTCGACCGGGACAGGGTAATGGCTACACCTTC. This sequence encodes CASRARPGQGNGYTF.

CDR3 in DNA: TGTGCCAGTAGTATAGGACAGGGCAGCAATCAGCCCCAGCATTTT. This translates into CASSIGQGSNQPQHF. The chain uses TRBV19 and TRBJ1-5; 7 nucleotides agree with TRBD1. CDR1 is LNHDA, CDR2 SQIVND, per germline (reference sequence). J was trimmed by 1 base and V by 1 base; bases with no gene match: 1. This CDR3 comprises 15 residues.

The rearrangement joins TRBV18 to TRBJ1-1, with TRBD1 matching over 9 bases. Looked up from germline, CDR1 is KGHSH and CDR2 is LQKENI. This CDR3 region has 17 residues. V gave up 0 bases and J gave up 4 bases; unmatched junction bases: 9. CDR3 DNA sequence: TGTGCCAGCTCACCACCGGGGACAGGGCGAGGGGGCACTGAAGCTTTCTTT. It codes for CASSPPGTGRGGTEAFF. The full variable domain, in which reference TRBV18 and TRBJ1-1 provide the parts outside the CDR3, is NAGVMQNPRHLVRRRGQEARLRCSPMKGHSHVYWYRQLPEEGLKFMVYLQKENIIDESGMPKERFSAEFPKEGPSILRIQQVVRGDSAAYFCASSPPGTGRGGTEAFFGQGTRLTVV.

The chain recombines TRBV7-2 with TRBJ1-1; 8 nucleotides align to TRBD1. The germline gives CDR1 SGHTA, CDR2 FQGNSA. V shed 5 bases, J shed 1 base, and the junction held 6 bases outside the gene matches. This CDR3 comprises 15 residues. This chain's CDR3 is CASSAPDRANTEAFF. The CDR3 DNA reads as TGTGCCAGCAGCGCCCCGGACAGGGCGAACACTGAAGCTTTCTTT.

CDR3 sequence reads: CASSAYRGSNQPQHF. The CDR3 DNA reads TGTGCCAGTAGTGCCTACAGGGGGAGCAATCAGCCCCAGCATTTT. The chain recombines TRBV19 with TRBJ1-5; 8 bases align to TRBD1. The CDR3 is 15 residues long. Germline V gene data show CDR1 as LNHDA and CDR2 as SQIVND (reference sequence). V shed 5 bases and J 1 base; nucleotides not matched to a gene: 4.

This clone is a singleton in its sample. This chain joins TRBV9 and TRBJ1-1; a weak D match, TRBD1 (6 bases). Germline assignment: CDR1 SGDLS and CDR2 YYNGEE. V was trimmed by 4 bases and J by 1 base, leaving 20 bases between them. The CDR3 contains 17 residues. The CDR3 spells CASSQKGGRGRNTEAFF. CDR3 coding DNA: TGTGCCAGCAGCCAAAAAGGGGGACGGGGCCGGAACACTGAAGCTTTCTTT.

CDR3: CASSERGKLAFEQYF. The CDR3 nucleotides read TGCGCCAGCAGTGAGCGGGGTAAACTAGCATTCGAGCAGTACTTC. The V gene is TRBV10-2, the J gene TRBJ2-7, with D perhaps matching TRBD2 (6 bases). CDR1 and CDR2 from the germline V gene are WSHSY and SAAADI. The CDR3 runs 15 residues. V was shortened by 2 bases and J by 6 bases, with 17 bases between the two germline ends.

The chain has TRBV19 and TRBJ2-3; 11 bases are a match to TRBD1. CDR1 is LNHDA and CDR2 is SQIVND in the germline V gene (reference sequence). This CDR3 spans 16 amino acids. With V trimmed by 6 bases and J by 2 bases, 7 bases remained unmatched. CDR3 amino acids: CASSPGTGGSTDTQYF. For the CDR3, the DNA is TGTGCCAGTAGCCCAGGGACAGGGGGTTCCACAGATACGCAGTATTTT.

J is TRBJ1-6 and V is TRBV19, with D perhaps TRBD1 (6 bases). CDR1 is LNHDA, CDR2 SQIVND, per germline (reference sequence). Trimming removed 5 bases at V and 8 bases at J, with 16 bases between. This CDR3 spans 15 amino acids. The CDR3 DNA is TGTGCCAGTAGTTTACAGGGAAGTTCGGATTCACCCCTCCACTTT. Amino acids: CASSLQGSSDSPLHF.

The genes are TRBV5-1 and TRBJ2-5, with D possibly matching TRBD2 (6 bases). The ends were cut back, 0 bases at V and 4 bases at J, with 7 bases in the middle. The germline V gene encodes CDR1 SGHRS and CDR2 YFSETQ. The CDR3 covers 13 residues. CDR3 in DNA: TGCGCCAGCAGCTTGGTGGGGGGAGAGACCCAGTACTTC. Encoded protein: CASSLVGGETQYF.

This sequence joins TRBV18 and TRBJ2-1; D is perhaps TRBD2 (6 bases). This CDR3 contains 15 residues. Deletions cut 3 bases from V and 5 bases from J, with 14 bases between. CDR1 and CDR2 from the germline V gene are KGHSH and LQKENI. The CDR3 nucleotides are TGTGCCAGCTCACCCCGGGTTAGCGGAGACAATGAGCAGTTCTTC. Its protein product is CASSPRVSGDNEQFF.

The rearrangement uses TRBV7-7 and TRBJ2-3; a possible D gene is TRBD2 (7 bases). The CDR3 is 16 amino acids. CDR1 and CDR2 (germline): SSHAT, FNYEAQ (reference sequence). V was cut by 5 bases and J by 2 bases, with 17 bases left in between. The CDR3 DNA follows: TGTGCCAGCAGCCATTTGGGGGGGCCCCACACAGATACGCAGTATTTT. This translates into CASSHLGGPHTDTQYF. Based on the CDR3 plus reference TRBV7-7 and TRBJ2-3, the full variable domain is GAGVSQSPRYKVTKRGQDVTLRCDPISSHATLYWYQQALGQGPEFLTYFNYEAQPDKSGLPSDRFSAERPEGSISTLTIQRTEQRDSAMYRCASSHLGGPHTDTQYFGPGTRLTVL.

J is TRBJ1-2 and V is TRBV5-1; TRBD1 aligns across 10 bases. After removal of 3 bases from V and 5 bases from J, the junction contained 4 bases not matched to a gene. Germline CDR1 SGHRS, CDR2 YFSETQ. CDR3 size: 14 residues. The CDR3 DNA sequence: TGCGCCAGCAGCTGGGACAGGGGTGATTATGGCTACACCTTC. This codes for CASSWDRGDYGYTF.

The J gene is TRBJ2-3, the V gene TRBV5-1, with a weak D call TRBD2 (6 bases). V lost 0 bases, J lost 3 bases, and 11 bases lay in between. Per the germline V gene, CDR1 is SGHRS and CDR2 is YFSETQ. There are 15 residues in the CDR3. CDR3 DNA: TGCGCCAGCAGCTTGGACCAAGGGAGGACAGATACGCAGTATTTT. This gives the protein CASSLDQGRTDTQYF.

V and J are TRBV4-3 and TRBJ1-1; TRBD1 aligns across 9 bases. Germline CDR1 reads LGHNA; CDR2 reads YSLEER. This CDR3 comprises 14 residues. The ends lost 4 bases at V and 7 bases at J; junction bases unmatched: 7. For the CDR3, the DNA is TGCGCCAGCAGCCTCCGGACAGGGGATGGTGAAGCTTTCTTT. It codes for CASSLRTGDGEAFF.

This sequence joins TRBV6-4 and TRBJ2-3; D might be TRBD2 (5 bases). Trimming removed 3 bases at V and 1 base at J, with 8 bases between. CDR1 is MRHNA and CDR2 is SNTAGT in the germline V gene. The CDR3 sequence is 14 residues long. The chain's CDR3 is CASSEGSGTDTQYF. The CDR3 nucleotides read TGTGCCAGCAGTGAAGGTAGCGGCACAGATACGCAGTATTTT.

V usage is TRBV7-3 and J usage is TRBJ1-1; TRBD1 might be the D (5 bases). The CDR3 totals 15 residues. Trimming cost V 6 bases and J 4 bases, with 18 bases left between them. CDR1 and CDR2 from the germline V gene are SGHTA and FQGTGA. CDR3 sequence: CASSSGGPASTEAFF. Here the CDR3 DNA reads TGTGCCAGCAGTTCGGGGGGACCGGCCTCCACTGAAGCTTTCTTT. The entire variable domain, with the rest obtained from reference TRBV7-3 and TRBJ1-1, is as follows: GAGVSQTPSNKVTEKGKYVELRCDPISGHTALYWYRQSLGQGPEFLIYFQGTGAADDSGLPNDRFFAVRPEGSVSTLKIQRTERGDSAVYLCASSSGGPASTEAFFGQGTRLTVV.